What follows are 11 T cell receptor beta chains derived from one specimen sequenced in a study of blood T cell repertoires in COVID-19. Repertoires were generated with immunoSEQ multiplex PCR, while TCRdb's copy carries only in-frame clones and drops some. The sample comprises under 150,000 clones, around 86% of which are singletons, and under 2.5% rests with the top ten. Sequencing was carried out using peripheral blood. These receptors were obtained from a man between 45 and 60 years old with active COVID-19.

The gene calls are TRBV7-8 and TRBJ2-5; weak D call: TRBD1 (6 bases). The CDR3 spans 19 residues. The germline CDR1 and CDR2 sequences are SGHVS and FQNEAQ. V lost 7 bases and J lost 5, with 32 bases in between. The CDR3 DNA is TGTGCCAGCAAAAAACAATTAAACAGCTATCTGGGGGCCAAGGAGACCCAGTACTTC. Protein product: CASKKQLNSYLGAKETQYF.

The chain uses TRBV12-3 or TRBV12-4 and TRBJ1-4, with TRBD1 matching 7 bases. This CDR3 has 12 residues. V was clipped by 6 bases and J by 13 bases; unmatched bases: 8. The CDR3 sequence is CASSPSDRALFF. The CDR3 DNA reads as TGTGCCAGCAGCCCTTCTGACAGGGCACTGTTTTTT.

This clone was seen a single time. The chain couples TRBV4-2 to TRBJ2-5; 8 nucleotides agree with TRBD2. V shed 4 bases, J shed 5 bases, and the junction held 15 bases outside the gene matches. Germline V CDR1 and CDR2: LGHNA, YNFKEQ. The CDR3 has 17 residues. The CDR3 reads CASSPSGTSGGGETQYF. The CDR3 DNA reads TGTGCCAGCAGCCCTAGTGGAACGAGCGGGGGAGGCGAGACCCAGTACTTC.

The V call is TRBV19, the J call TRBJ1-5, with unresolved D. The CDR3 extends over 14 amino acids. V lost 3 bases and J 5 bases, leaving 11 bases between the germline ends. Germline assignment: CDR1 LNHDA and CDR2 SQIVND (reference sequence). In nucleotides, the CDR3 is TGTGCCAGTAGTATGGGAGGGCGATATCAGCCCCAGCATTTT. This translates into CASSMGGRYQPQHF. Full variable domain (rest looked up from reference TRBV19 and TRBJ1-5): DGGITQSPKYLFRKEGQNVTLSCEQNLNHDAMYWYRQDPGQGLRLIYYSQIVNDFQKGDIAEGYSVSREKKESFPLTVTSAQKNPTAFYLCASSMGGRYQPQHFGDGTRLSIL.

This chain uses TRBV6-5 with TRBJ1-6; D gene unclear. V lost 7 bases and J lost 9, with 10 bases in between. In germline, CDR1 is MNHEY, CDR2 SVGAGI. This CDR3 is 12 amino acids long. CDR3 bases: TGTGCCAGCAACAACTCGGGTTCACCCCTCCACTTT. This encodes CASNNSGSPLHF.

This chain joins TRBV3-1 (or the pseudogene TRBV3-2) and TRBJ2-2; weak D call: TRBD2 (5 bases). The CDR3 sequence is 13 residues long. The germline V gene has CDR1 LGHDT and CDR2 YNNKEL (reference sequence). Trimming left V 8 bases short and J 5 bases short, with 12 bases between. Written as DNA, the CDR3 is TGTGCCAGCCTCCCTTCGGGGACCGGGGAGCTGTTTTTT. As protein: CASLPSGTGELFF.

This chain connects TRBV27 to TRBJ1-2; 9 bases line up with TRBD1. CDR3 length equals 15 residues. The J segment lost 7 bases and the V segment lost 2 bases, leaving 8 bases of the junction unmatched. Germline CDR1 is MNHEY and CDR2 is SMNVEV (reference sequence). CDR3 sequence (DNA): TGTGCCAGCAGTTTACAACCACAGGGGGCCGGTGGCTACACCTTC. Residues: CASSLQPQGAGGYTF.

V and J are TRBV11-1 and TRBJ2-7, with D perhaps TRBD1 (5 bases). The germline gives CDR1 SGHAT, CDR2 FQDESV (reference sequence). Trimming removed 0 bases at V and 6 bases at J, with 15 bases between. This CDR3 has 15 amino acids. CDR3: CASSLAGPYRFEQYF. CDR3 nucleotide sequence: TGTGCCAGCAGCTTAGCGGGGCCTTACCGCTTCGAGCAGTACTTC. Variable domain in full (rest from reference TRBV11-1 and TRBJ2-7): EAEVAQSPRYKITEKSQAVAFWCDPISGHATLYWYRQILGQGPELLVQFQDESVVDDSQLPKDRFSAERLKGVDSTLKIQPAELGDSAMYLCASSLAGPYRFEQYFGPGTRLTVT.

This chain joins TRBV4-2 and TRBJ1-1; D ambiguous. The CDR3 consists of 14 residues. Germline assignment: CDR1 LGHNA and CDR2 YNFKEQ. V lost 4 bases and J 1 base, leaving 10 bases between the germline ends. The CDR3: CASSPRLENTEAFF. The CDR3 DNA reads TGTGCCAGCAGCCCCCGACTAGAGAACACTGAAGCTTTCTTT.

V and J are TRBV3-1 (or the pseudogene TRBV3-2) and TRBJ2-4; D is possibly TRBD2 (6 bases). Trimming stripped 0 bases from V and 8 bases from J, with 11 bases between. The CDR3 contains 14 residues. Germline CDR1 and CDR2: LGHDT and YNNKEL (reference sequence). The CDR3 is CASSQDNGGHIQYF. The DNA of the CDR3 is TGTGCCAGCAGCCAAGATAACGGAGGGCACATTCAGTACTTC.

This rearrangement joins TRBV18 to TRBJ2-1, with D possibly being TRBD2 (6 bases). CDR1 and CDR2 (germline): KGHSH, LQKENI. The CDR3 is made up of 15 amino acids. Trimming took 3 bases from V and 0 from J, leaving 9 bases between them. CDR3 in amino acids: CASSPGGPSYNEQFF. The CDR3 bases are TGTGCCAGCTCACCGGGGGGTCCCTCCTACAATGAGCAGTTCTTC. Looking up the rest from reference TRBV18 and TRBJ2-1 gives the full variable domain: NAGVMQNPRHLVRRRGQEARLRCSPMKGHSHVYWYRQLPEEGLKFMVYLQKENIIDESGMPKERFSAEFPKEGPSILRIQQVVRGDSAAYFCASSPGGPSYNEQFFGPGTRLTVL.